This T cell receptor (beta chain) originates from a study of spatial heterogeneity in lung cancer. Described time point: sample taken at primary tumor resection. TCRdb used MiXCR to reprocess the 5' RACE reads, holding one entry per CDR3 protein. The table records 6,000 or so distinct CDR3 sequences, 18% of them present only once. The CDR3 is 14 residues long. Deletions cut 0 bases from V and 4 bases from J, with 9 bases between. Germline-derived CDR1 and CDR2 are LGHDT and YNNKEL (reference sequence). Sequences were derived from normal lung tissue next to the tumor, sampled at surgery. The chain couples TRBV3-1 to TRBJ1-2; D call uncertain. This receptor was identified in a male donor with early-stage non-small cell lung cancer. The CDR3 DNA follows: TGTGCCAGCAGCCAAGAGGGAATTCTCTATGGCTACACCTTC. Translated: CASSQEGILYGYTF. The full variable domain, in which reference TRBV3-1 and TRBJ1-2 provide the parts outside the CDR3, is DTAVSQTPKYLVTQMGNDKSIKCEQNLGHDTMYWYKQDSKKFLKIMFSYNNKELIINETVPNRFSPKSPDKAHLNLHINSLELGDSAVYFCASSQEGILYGYTFGSGTRLTVV.